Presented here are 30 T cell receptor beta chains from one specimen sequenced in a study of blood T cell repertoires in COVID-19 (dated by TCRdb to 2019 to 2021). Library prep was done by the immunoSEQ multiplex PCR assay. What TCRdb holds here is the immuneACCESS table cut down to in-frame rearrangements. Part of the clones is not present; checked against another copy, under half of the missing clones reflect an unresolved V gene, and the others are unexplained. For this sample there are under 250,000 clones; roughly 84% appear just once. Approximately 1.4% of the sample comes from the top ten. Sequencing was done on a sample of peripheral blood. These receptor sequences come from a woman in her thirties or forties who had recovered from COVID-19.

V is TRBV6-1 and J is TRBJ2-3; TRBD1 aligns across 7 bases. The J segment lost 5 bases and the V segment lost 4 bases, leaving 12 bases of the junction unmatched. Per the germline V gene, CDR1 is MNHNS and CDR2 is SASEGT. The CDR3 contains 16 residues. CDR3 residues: CASSGLTGLRGDTQYF. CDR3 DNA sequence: TGTGCCAGCAGTGGGTTGACAGGGTTGAGGGGAGATACGCAGTATTTT.

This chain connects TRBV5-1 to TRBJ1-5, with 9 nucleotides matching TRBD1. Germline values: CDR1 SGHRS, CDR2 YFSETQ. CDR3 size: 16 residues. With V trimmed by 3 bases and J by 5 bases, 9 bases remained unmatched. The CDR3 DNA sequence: TGCGCCAGCAGCTGGGGGGGGACAGGGACGGATCAGCCCCAGCATTTT. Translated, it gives CASSWGGTGTDQPQHF.

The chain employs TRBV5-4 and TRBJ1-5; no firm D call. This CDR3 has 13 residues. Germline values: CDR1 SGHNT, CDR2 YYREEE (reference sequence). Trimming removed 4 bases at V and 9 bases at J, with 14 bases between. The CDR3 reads CASSHDIRGPQHF. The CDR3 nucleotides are TGTGCCAGCAGCCATGATATCCGGGGGCCCCAGCATTTT.

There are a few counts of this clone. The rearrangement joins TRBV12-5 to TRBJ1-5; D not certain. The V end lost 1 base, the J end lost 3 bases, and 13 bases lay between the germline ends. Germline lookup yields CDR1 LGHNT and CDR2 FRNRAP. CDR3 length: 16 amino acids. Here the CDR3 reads CASGLDSLLTNQPQHF. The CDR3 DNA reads TGTGCTAGTGGTTTGGACAGCCTCCTTACCAATCAGCCCCAGCATTTT. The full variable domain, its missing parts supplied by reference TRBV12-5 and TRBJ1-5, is DARVTQTPRHKVTEMGQEVTMRCQPILGHNTVFWYRQTMMQGLELLAYFRNRAPLDDSGMPKDRFSAEMPDATLATLKIQPSEPRDSAVYFCASGLDSLLTNQPQHFGDGTRLSIL.

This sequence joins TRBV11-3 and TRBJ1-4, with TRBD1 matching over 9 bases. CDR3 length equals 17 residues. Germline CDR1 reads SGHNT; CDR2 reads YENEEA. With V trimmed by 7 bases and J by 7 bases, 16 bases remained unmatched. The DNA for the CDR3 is TGTGCCAGCACCGGGACAGGGACCCAAGGGGGTCCTGAAAAACTGTTTTTT. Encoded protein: CASTGTGTQGGPEKLFF.

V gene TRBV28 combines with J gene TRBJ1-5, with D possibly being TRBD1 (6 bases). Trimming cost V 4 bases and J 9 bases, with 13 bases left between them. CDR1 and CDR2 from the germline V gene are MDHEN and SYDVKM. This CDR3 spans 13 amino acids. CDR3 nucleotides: TGTGCCAGCAGTTCACAGGGTAATGGGCCCCAGCATTTT. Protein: CASSSQGNGPQHF.

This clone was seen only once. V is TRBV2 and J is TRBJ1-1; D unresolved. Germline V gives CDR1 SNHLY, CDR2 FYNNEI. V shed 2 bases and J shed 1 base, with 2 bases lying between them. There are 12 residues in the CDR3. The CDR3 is CASSEQNTEAFF. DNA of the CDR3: TGTGCCAGCAGTGAACAGAACACTGAAGCTTTCTTT. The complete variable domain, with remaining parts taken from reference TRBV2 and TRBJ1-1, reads EPEVTQTPSHQVTQMGQEVILRCVPISNHLYFYWYRQILGQKVEFLVSFYNNEISEKSEIFDDQFSVERPDGSNFTLKIRSTKLEDSAMYFCASSEQNTEAFFGQGTRLTVV.

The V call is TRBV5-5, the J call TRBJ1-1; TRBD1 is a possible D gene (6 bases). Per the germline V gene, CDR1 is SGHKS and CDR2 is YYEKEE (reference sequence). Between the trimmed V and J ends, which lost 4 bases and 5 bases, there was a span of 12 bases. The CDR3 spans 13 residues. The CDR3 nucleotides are TGTGCCAGCAGCGAAGGACAGAAAACTGAAGCTTTCTTT. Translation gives CASSEGQKTEAFF. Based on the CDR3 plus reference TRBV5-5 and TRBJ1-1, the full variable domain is DAGVTQSPTHLIKTRGQQVTLRCSPISGHKSVSWYQQVLGQGPQFIFQYYEKEERGRGNFPDRFSARQFPNYSSELNVNALLLGDSALYLCASSEGQKTEAFFGQGTRLTVV.

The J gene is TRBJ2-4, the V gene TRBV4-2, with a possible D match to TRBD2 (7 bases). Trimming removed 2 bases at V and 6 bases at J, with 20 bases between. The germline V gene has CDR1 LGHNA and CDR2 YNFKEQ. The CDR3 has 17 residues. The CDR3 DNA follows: TGTGCCAGCAGCCAACCGGGAAGGGGGGGGGCCGGAAACATTCAGTACTTC. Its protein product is CASSQPGRGGAGNIQYF.

CDR3 loop: CASSLRTARNQPQHF. The CDR3 DNA reads as TGTGCCAGCAGTTTAAGGACAGCCCGCAATCAGCCCCAGCATTTT. The chain employs TRBV27 and TRBJ1-5; D is possibly TRBD1 (6 bases). Germline V gives CDR1 MNHEY, CDR2 SMNVEV (reference sequence). V shed 2 bases and J shed 2 bases, with 10 bases lying between them. The CDR3 length is 15 residues.

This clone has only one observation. CDR3 coding DNA: TGTGCCAGCAGCTCTGAAACTAGCGGGGGGCCAGATACGCAGTATTTT. It yields the protein CASSSETSGGPDTQYF. This rearrangement joins TRBV7-9 to TRBJ2-3, with TRBD2 matching over 12 bases. J lost 4 bases, V lost 4 bases, and 6 bases had no gene match. Germline V gene sequence: CDR1 SEHNR, CDR2 FQNEAQ (reference sequence). This CDR3 region has 16 residues.

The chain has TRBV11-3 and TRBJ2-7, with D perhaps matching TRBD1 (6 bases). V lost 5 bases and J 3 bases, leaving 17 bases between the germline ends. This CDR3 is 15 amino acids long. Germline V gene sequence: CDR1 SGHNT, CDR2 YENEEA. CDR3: CASSRSTGSGYEQYF. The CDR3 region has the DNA TGTGCCAGCAGCCGAAGTACAGGGTCCGGCTACGAGCAGTACTTC.

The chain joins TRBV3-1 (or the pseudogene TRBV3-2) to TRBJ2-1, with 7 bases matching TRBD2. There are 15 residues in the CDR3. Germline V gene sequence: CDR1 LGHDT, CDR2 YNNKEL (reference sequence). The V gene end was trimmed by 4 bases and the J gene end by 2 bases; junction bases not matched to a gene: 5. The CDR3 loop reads CASSLGGDPYNEQFF. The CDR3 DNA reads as TGTGCCAGCAGCCTGGGGGGGGACCCCTACAATGAGCAGTTCTTC.

CDR3 amino acids: CASSQSSIALADEQFF. In nucleotides, the CDR3 is TGTGCCAGCAGCCAATCTAGTATCGCCCTAGCAGATGAGCAGTTCTTC. The chain uses TRBV16 and TRBJ2-1; D may be TRBD2 (5 bases). The length of the CDR3 is 16 residues. V was cut by 0 bases and J by 8 bases, with 17 bases left in between. From germline, CDR1 is KGHSY and CDR2 FQNENV.

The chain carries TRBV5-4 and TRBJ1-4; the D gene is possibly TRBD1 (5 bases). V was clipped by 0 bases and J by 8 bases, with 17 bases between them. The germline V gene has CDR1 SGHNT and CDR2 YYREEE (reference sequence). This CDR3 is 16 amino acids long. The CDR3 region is CASSLAGAGRQEKLFF. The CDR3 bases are TGTGCCAGCAGCTTGGCCGGGGCAGGGAGGCAAGAAAAACTGTTTTTT.

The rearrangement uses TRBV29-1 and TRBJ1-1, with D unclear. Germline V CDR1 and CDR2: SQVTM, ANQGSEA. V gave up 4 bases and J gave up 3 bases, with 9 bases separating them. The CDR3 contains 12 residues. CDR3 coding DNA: TGCAGCGTTGGAAAGGCGGACACTGAAGCTTTCTTT. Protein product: CSVGKADTEAFF.

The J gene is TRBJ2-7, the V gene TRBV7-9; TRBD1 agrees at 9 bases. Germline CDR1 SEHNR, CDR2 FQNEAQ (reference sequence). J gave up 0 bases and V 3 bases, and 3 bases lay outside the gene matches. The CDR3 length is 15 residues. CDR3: CASSFGTGNSYEQYF. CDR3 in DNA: TGTGCCAGCAGCTTCGGGACAGGGAACTCCTACGAGCAGTACTTC.

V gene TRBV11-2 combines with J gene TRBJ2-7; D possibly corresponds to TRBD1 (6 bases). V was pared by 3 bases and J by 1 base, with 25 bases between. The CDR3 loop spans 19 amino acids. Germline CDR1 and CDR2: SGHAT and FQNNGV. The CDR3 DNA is TGTGCCAGCAGCTTTAGGGGATTCAACCGGGACATATCATCCTACGAGCAGTACTTC. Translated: CASSFRGFNRDISSYEQYF. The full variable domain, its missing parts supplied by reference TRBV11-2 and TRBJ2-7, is EAGVAQSPRYKIIEKRQSVAFWCNPISGHATLYWYQQILGQGPKLLIQFQNNGVVDDSQLPKDRFSAERLKGVDSTLKIQPAKLEDSAVYLCASSFRGFNRDISSYEQYFGPGTRLTVT.

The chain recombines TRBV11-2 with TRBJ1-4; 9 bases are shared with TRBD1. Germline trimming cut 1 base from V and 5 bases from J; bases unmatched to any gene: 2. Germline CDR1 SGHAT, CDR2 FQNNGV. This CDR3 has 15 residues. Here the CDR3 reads CASSLGGTGNEKLFF. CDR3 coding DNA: TGTGCCAGCAGCTTAGGTGGGACAGGGAATGAAAAACTGTTTTTT. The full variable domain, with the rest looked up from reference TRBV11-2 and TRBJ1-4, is EAGVAQSPRYKIIEKRQSVAFWCNPISGHATLYWYQQILGQGPKLLIQFQNNGVVDDSQLPKDRFSAERLKGVDSTLKIQPAKLEDSAVYLCASSLGGTGNEKLFFGSGTQLSVL.

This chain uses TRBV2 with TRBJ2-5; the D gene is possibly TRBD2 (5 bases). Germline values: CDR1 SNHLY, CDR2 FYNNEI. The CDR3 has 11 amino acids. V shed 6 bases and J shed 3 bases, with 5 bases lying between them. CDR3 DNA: TGTGCCAGCAGGGAGGAAGAGACCCAGTACTTC. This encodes CASREEETQYF.

CDR3 coding DNA: TGTGCCAGCAGCTTAATGGAGGGAAACACCATATATTTT. As protein: CASSLMEGNTIYF. The chain couples TRBV7-7 to TRBJ1-3; D not certain. Germline V CDR1 and CDR2: SSHAT, FNYEAQ (reference sequence). This CDR3 region has 13 residues. Trimming left V 2 bases short and J 4 bases short, with 6 bases between.

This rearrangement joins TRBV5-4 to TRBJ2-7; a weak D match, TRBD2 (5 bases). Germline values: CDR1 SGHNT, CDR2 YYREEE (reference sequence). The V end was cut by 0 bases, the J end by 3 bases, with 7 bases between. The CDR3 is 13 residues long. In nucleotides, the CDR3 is TGTGCCAGCAGCTTGGGACTAAACTACGAGCAGTACTTC. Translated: CASSLGLNYEQYF.

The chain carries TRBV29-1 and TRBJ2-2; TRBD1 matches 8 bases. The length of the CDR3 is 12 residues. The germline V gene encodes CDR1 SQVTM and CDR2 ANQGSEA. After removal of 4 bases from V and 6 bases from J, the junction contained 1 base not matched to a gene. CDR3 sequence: CSVGTGSGELFF. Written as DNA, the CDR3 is TGCAGCGTTGGGACAGGGTCCGGGGAGCTGTTTTTT.

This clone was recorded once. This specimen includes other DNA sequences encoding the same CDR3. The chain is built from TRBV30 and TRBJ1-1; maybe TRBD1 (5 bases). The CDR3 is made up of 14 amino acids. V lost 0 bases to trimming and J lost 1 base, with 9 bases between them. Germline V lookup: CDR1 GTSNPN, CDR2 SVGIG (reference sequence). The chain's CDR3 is CAWSVLGGNTEAFF. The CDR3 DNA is TGTGCCTGGAGTGTACTCGGGGGGAACACTGAAGCTTTCTTT.

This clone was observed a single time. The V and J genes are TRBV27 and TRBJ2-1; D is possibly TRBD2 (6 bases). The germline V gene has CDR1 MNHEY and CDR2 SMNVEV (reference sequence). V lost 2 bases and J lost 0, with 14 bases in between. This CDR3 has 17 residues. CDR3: CASSLIGTSSSYNEQFF. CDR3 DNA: TGTGCCAGCAGTTTAATTGGGACTTCCAGCTCCTACAATGAGCAGTTCTTC.

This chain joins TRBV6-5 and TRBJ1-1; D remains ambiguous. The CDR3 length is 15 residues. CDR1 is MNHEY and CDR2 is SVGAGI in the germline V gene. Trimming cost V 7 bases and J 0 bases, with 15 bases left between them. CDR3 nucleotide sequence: TGTGCCAGCATTAAGACATCGGATATGAACACTGAAGCTTTCTTT. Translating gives CASIKTSDMNTEAFF.

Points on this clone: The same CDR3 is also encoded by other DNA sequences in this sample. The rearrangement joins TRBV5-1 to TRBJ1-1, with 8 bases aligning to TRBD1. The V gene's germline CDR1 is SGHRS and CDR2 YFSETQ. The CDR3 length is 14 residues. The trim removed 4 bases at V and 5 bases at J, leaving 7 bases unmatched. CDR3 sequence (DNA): TGCGCCAGCAGCACCGGACAGGGTGGGACTGAAGCTTTCTTT. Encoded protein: CASSTGQGGTEAFF. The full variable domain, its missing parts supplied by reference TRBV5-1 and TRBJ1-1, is KAGVTQTPRYLIKTRGQQVTLSCSPISGHRSVSWYQQTPGQGLQFLFEYFSETQRNKGNFPGRFSGRQFSNSRSEMNVSTLELGDSALYLCASSTGQGGTEAFFGQGTRLTVV.

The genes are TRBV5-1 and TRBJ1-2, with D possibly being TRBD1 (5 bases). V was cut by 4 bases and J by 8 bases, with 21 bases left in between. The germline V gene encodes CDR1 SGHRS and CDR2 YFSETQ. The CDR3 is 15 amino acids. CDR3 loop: CASSHGTSGRAGYTF. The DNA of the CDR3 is TGCGCCAGCAGCCACGGGACTTCCGGACGGGCCGGCTACACCTTC.

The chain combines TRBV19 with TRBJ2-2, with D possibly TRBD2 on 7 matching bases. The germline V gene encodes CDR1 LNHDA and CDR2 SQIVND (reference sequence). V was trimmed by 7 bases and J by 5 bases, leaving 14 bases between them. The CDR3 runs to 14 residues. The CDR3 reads CASIPGGHTGELFF. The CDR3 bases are TGTGCCAGTATCCCGGGGGGACATACCGGGGAGCTGTTTTTT. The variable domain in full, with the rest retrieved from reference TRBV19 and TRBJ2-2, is DGGITQSPKYLFRKEGQNVTLSCEQNLNHDAMYWYRQDPGQGLRLIYYSQIVNDFQKGDIAEGYSVSREKKESFPLTVTSAQKNPTAFYLCASIPGGHTGELFFGEGSRLTVL.

The CDR3 nucleotides are TGTGCCAGTAGGGAACGGGACAACCTACGGGGCTACACCTTC. As protein: CASRERDNLRGYTF. This rearrangement joins TRBV19 to TRBJ1-2, with D perhaps TRBD1 (6 bases). Germline CDR1 is LNHDA and CDR2 is SQIVND (reference sequence). The V end lost 6 bases, the J end lost 8 bases, and 19 bases lay between the germline ends. This CDR3 has 14 amino acids.